The table lists the clone carrying this T cell receptor beta chain with a few counts. The data belong to a study of shared clonotypes between healthy human individuals. Germline V gene sequence: CDR1 MDHEN, CDR2 SYDVKM. The V segment lost 3 bases and the J segment 9 bases; nucleotides outside the gene matches: 11. This CDR3 contains 17 residues. Clones were sequenced by immunoSEQ multiplex PCR, and TCRdb holds only the in-frame ones, with some missing. Of about 1.1 million clones listed, approximately 80% are singletons. The rearrangement joins TRBV28 to TRBJ1-4, with 12 bases identical to TRBD1. The sequencing input was memory CD4+ T cells from PBMCs. Noted subset: CD45RA-negative fraction. This TCR came from a man younger than 35 in good health. Some clones in this sample may be carry-over from other donors' samples. In DNA, the CDR3 is TGTGCCAGCAGTTTTGACCAGACCGGGACAGGGGGCAAAAAACTGTTTTTT. Translation gives CASSFDQTGTGGKKLFF.